The sample holds a few counts of the clone carrying this T cell receptor (beta chain). Its antigen is not known. This specimen comes from a study of beta chain features in type 1 diabetes. Study context: All samples combined gave just under 110 million sorted cells for examination. Overall study results and limits: For patients, the naive, central memory and Treg TCRB repertoires appeared more alike than for healthy donors. Whether TCRB rearrangement is influenced by HLA type was left unresolved in this analysis. Type 1 diabetes patients showed a moderate but significant shortening of TCRB CDR3s in all four CD4+ subsets.

The whole isolated RNA underwent reverse transcription, so sequencing captured expressed TCRB transcripts. Generated by immunoSEQ multiplex PCR, the TCRdb table keeps only in-frame clones and is missing some. The sample shows about 660,000 clones, more than 12% of them seen only once. CDR1 GTSNPN and CDR2 SVGIG come from the germline V gene (reference sequence). Trimming shortened V by 2 bases and J by 4 bases, and 15 bases separated the two germline ends. The CDR3 is 15 residues long. Blood was collected once per donor into heparin, averaging around 120 mL. The chain carries TRBV30 and TRBJ2-1; TRBD1 is a possible D gene (6 bases). The TCR originated in a man younger than 30 with type 1 diabetes. The sample was naive CD4+ T cells from blood. The CDR3 DNA reads TGTGCCTGGAGTTCGTCTGGGGGCCCATACAATGAGCAGTTCTTC. Protein product: CAWSSSGGPYNEQFF.